The 26 T cell receptor beta chains below come from one sample, sequenced in a study of T-cell memory formation after mild COVID-19 (dated by TCRdb to the early 2020s). The library was produced with 5' RACE. The sequencer listed for this sample is Illumina NovaSeq 6000. In TCRdb, the public reads were trimmed at Q25 with fastp and aligned with MiXCR, with productive beta chains retained. Every distinct CDR3 protein forms one entry, paired with its most common genes and DNA. Present in this sample are 470,000 or so distinct CDR3 sequences, 20% to 25% of which were seen just once. The ten largest account for about an eighth of the sample. Source material: PBMCs or a T cell subset sorted from them (not recorded which). These receptors all stem from an adult woman who had mild COVID-19 (a few samples of this study predate the infection). The sample titles of this study are shuffled in the database, so cell type and time point are left out; the donor was told from shared clones.

In this sample, this clonotype turned up once. The chain links TRBV12-3 or TRBV12-4 to TRBJ2-7, with 9 nucleotides matching TRBD1. Germline trimming cut 5 bases from V and 3 bases from J; bases unmatched to any gene: 8. This CDR3 has 15 amino acids. In DNA, the CDR3 is TGTGCCAGCAGTGACCCCGGGACAGGGTTCTACGAGCAGTACTTC. This sequence encodes CASSDPGTGFYEQYF.

V gene TRBV14 combines with J gene TRBJ2-6; 10 bases align to TRBD2. After removal of 4 bases from V and 4 bases from J, the junction contained 1 base not matched to a gene. CDR1 and CDR2 (germline): SGHDN, FVKESK. The CDR3 is made up of 15 amino acids. The CDR3 DNA follows: TGTGCCAGCAGCCTACTAGCGGGAGGGGCCAACGTCCTGACTTTC. Translated: CASSLLAGGANVLTF.

This clonotype has only a few counts. The chain has TRBV7-9 and TRBJ2-1, with a possible D match to TRBD1 (5 bases). Germline V gene data show CDR1 as SEHNR and CDR2 as FQNEAQ (reference sequence). The CDR3 loop spans 14 amino acids. V was trimmed by 1 base and J by 3 bases, leaving 7 bases between them. Here the CDR3 reads CASSLVQGYNEQFF. CDR3 in DNA: TGTGCCAGCAGCTTAGTTCAGGGCTACAATGAGCAGTTCTTC.

The V call is TRBV7-2, the J call TRBJ2-1; the match to TRBD1 covers 7 bases. The germline V gene encodes CDR1 SGHTA and CDR2 FQGNSA. The CDR3 is made up of 14 amino acids. V shed 0 bases, J shed 7 bases, and the junction held 3 bases outside the gene matches. The CDR3, as DNA: TGTGCCAGCAGCTTAGCGCGACAGGGAAATGAGCAGTTCTTC. It specifies CASSLARQGNEQFF.

The CDR3 here is CASRGTGYGYTF. In DNA form, the CDR3 reads TGTGCCTCCCGGGGCACCGGCTATGGCTACACCTTC. The chain employs TRBV12-3 or TRBV12-4 and TRBJ1-2; D possibly corresponds to TRBD1 (5 bases). The CDR3 spans 12 residues. Trimming removed 11 bases at V and 4 bases at J, with 14 bases between.

The V and J genes are TRBV19 and TRBJ2-5, with no clear D. The CDR3 has 14 amino acids. The germline V and J ends were trimmed by 5 bases and 4 bases, with 14 bases remaining between them. Germline CDR1 LNHDA, CDR2 SQIVND (reference sequence). CDR3 sequence: CASSPLSWVETQYF. In DNA, the CDR3 is TGTGCCAGTAGTCCTCTGAGCTGGGTAGAGACCCAGTACTTC.

This clonotype was observed many times. The chain couples TRBV5-1 to TRBJ1-1; D uncertain. Germline V CDR1 and CDR2: SGHRS, YFSETQ. This CDR3 comprises 14 residues. The V end was cut by 5 bases, the J end by 3 bases, with 14 bases between. CDR3 in amino acids: CASRMGIFDTEAFF. In nucleotides, the CDR3 is TGCGCCAGCAGGATGGGGATATTTGACACTGAAGCTTTCTTT.

This clonotype was found a few times. The gene calls are TRBV10-3 and TRBJ2-5, with D possibly matching TRBD1 (5 bases). The CDR3 sequence is 13 residues long. In germline, CDR1 is ENHRY, CDR2 SYGVKD. Trimming took off 10 bases at V and 1 base at J, with 13 bases between the two ends. CDR3: CATRDSLQETQYF. Written as DNA, the CDR3 is TGTGCCACCCGAGACAGCCTCCAAGAGACCCAGTACTTC.

This clonotype was recorded only once. The chain employs TRBV3-1 and TRBJ2-7; the D is unclear. The CDR3 is made up of 13 amino acids. The germline CDR1 and CDR2 sequences are LGHDT and YNNKEL (reference sequence). V lost 6 bases and J 5 bases, leaving 14 bases between the germline ends. The CDR3 DNA is TGTGCCAGCAGTGTAGGGCTCCCCAACGAGCAGTACTTC. This gives the protein CASSVGLPNEQYF.

This clonotype was detected only a few times. This rearrangement joins TRBV12-3 or TRBV12-4 to TRBJ1-5, with 9 bases fitting TRBD1. This CDR3 is built from 15 residues. V lost 6 bases and J lost 7; bases outside the gene matches: 10. The CDR3 DNA reads TGTGCCAGCAGCTTACAGGGGGCGGTGGGACAGCCCCAGCATTTT. Its protein is CASSLQGAVGQPQHF.

This clonotype was seen more than once but under ten times. The chain uses TRBV7-8 and TRBJ2-1; tentative D call: TRBD1 (5 bases). The germline V and J ends were trimmed by 2 bases and 5 bases, with 16 bases remaining between them. Germline values: CDR1 SGHVS, CDR2 FQNEAQ. This CDR3 is 16 amino acids long. The CDR3 region is CASSLIQAGTNNEQFF. Written as DNA, the CDR3 is TGTGCCAGCAGCTTAATACAGGCCGGCACGAACAATGAGCAGTTCTTC.

Note on this clonotype: The germline gene is not matched at one end of the junction; a read error may be the cause. The chain couples TRBV7-9 to TRBJ1-1; tentative D call: TRBD1 (5 bases). Germline CDR1 and CDR2: SEHNR and FQNEAQ (reference sequence). The CDR3 spans 13 residues. CDR3 amino acids: CASGGRGLTETFF. The CDR3 DNA is TGTGCCAGCGGGGGTCGGGGTCTCACTGAAACTTTCTTT.

The V and J genes are TRBV5-1 and TRBJ1-3, with D unclear. The V end lost 0 bases, the J end lost 1 base, and 8 bases lay between the germline ends. CDR3 size: 15 residues. Germline V gene lookup returns CDR1 SGHRS and CDR2 YFSETQ. The CDR3 region has the DNA TGCGCCAGCAGCTTGGATCACGTTTCTGGAAACACCATATATTTT. Amino acids: CASSLDHVSGNTIYF.

V usage is TRBV5-1 and J usage is TRBJ1-5; 8 nucleotides match TRBD1. CDR1 and CDR2 from the germline V gene are SGHRS and YFSETQ. CDR3 length: 15 amino acids. V was clipped by 1 base and J by 2 bases; unmatched bases: 2. In nucleotides, the CDR3 is TGCGCCAGCAGCTTGATGACAGGGGGCAATCAGCCCCAGCATTTT. Translated: CASSLMTGGNQPQHF.

The chain recombines TRBV28 with TRBJ1-5, with D unclear. Trimming left V 4 bases short and J 5 bases short, with 6 bases between. This CDR3 is 12 amino acids long. Germline assignment: CDR1 MDHEN and CDR2 SYDVKM. CDR3 sequence reads: CASSSPYQPQHF. The CDR3 nucleotides read TGTGCCAGCAGTTCGCCATATCAGCCCCAGCATTTT.

The chain uses TRBV12-3 or TRBV12-4 and TRBJ2-7, with a possible D match to TRBD2 (6 bases). The CDR3 runs 14 residues. V lost 6 bases, J lost 0 bases, and 12 bases lay in between. The CDR3 is CASSHRRDSYEQYF. CDR3 bases: TGTGCCAGCAGCCATCGGCGGGACTCCTACGAGCAGTACTTC.

This clonotype was observed a few times. The chain recombines TRBV12-3 or TRBV12-4 with TRBJ1-2; D remains ambiguous. CDR3 length: 16 amino acids. V was clipped by 3 bases and J by 5 bases, with 19 bases between them. CDR3 sequence reads: CASSFPRPQVGYGYTF. The DNA of the CDR3 is TGTGCCAGCAGTTTTCCTAGGCCCCAGGTTGGGTATGGCTACACCTTC.

This clonotype was counted at least ten times. The chain has TRBV7-3 and TRBJ2-3; perhaps D is TRBD1 or TRBD2 (5 bases each). V was clipped by 5 bases and J by 2 bases, with 14 bases between them. Germline loops: CDR1 SGHTA, CDR2 FQGTGA. The CDR3 runs to 15 residues. CDR3 in amino acids: CASSPEGPNTDTQYF. CDR3 DNA sequence: TGTGCCAGCAGCCCAGAGGGACCTAACACAGATACGCAGTATTTT.

The chain combines TRBV7-9 with TRBJ2-5; TRBD1 or TRBD2 may be the D gene (7 bases each). Trimming took 6 bases from V and 5 from J, leaving 19 bases between them. Germline CDR1 reads SEHNR; CDR2 reads FQNEAQ (reference sequence). The CDR3 has 15 amino acids. The chain's CDR3 is CASRLGGLQGETQYF. Written as DNA, the CDR3 is TGTGCCAGCAGGTTGGGGGGACTACAGGGGGAGACCCAGTACTTC. The variable domain in full, with the rest retrieved from reference TRBV7-9 and TRBJ2-5, is DTGVSQNPRHKITKRGQNVTFRCDPISEHNRLYWYRQTLGQGPEFLTYFQNEAQLEKSRLLSDRFSAERPKGSFSTLEIQRTEQGDSAMYLCASRLGGLQGETQYFGPGTRLLVL.

The chain employs TRBV6-5 and TRBJ2-1, with a possible D match to TRBD2 (6 bases). The germline V and J ends were trimmed by 5 bases and 8 bases, with 13 bases remaining between them. CDR3 length: 13 residues. Germline CDR1 is MNHEY and CDR2 is SVGAGI. In nucleotides, the CDR3 is TGTGCCAGCAGTACGGGGGTTGGGGATGAGCAGTTCTTC. Translation gives CASSTGVGDEQFF.

This rearrangement joins TRBV21-1 to TRBJ2-4; no check of the table's D call, TRBD2, against the DNA was made. TRBV21-1 represents a pseudogene. The CDR3 covers 17 residues. This CDR3 is CASSNRGGPLAKNIQYF. As DNA, the CDR3 is TGTGCCAGCAGCAACCGGGGGGGGCCTCTAGCCAAAAACATTCAGTACTTC.

The table lists this clonotype with a few counts. This chain connects TRBV6-1 to TRBJ1-1; 7 bases are a match to TRBD1. The germline V gene has CDR1 MNHNS and CDR2 SASEGT. The CDR3 consists of 13 residues. Unmatched junction bases numbered 8, after V lost 2 bases and J lost 11 bases. Here the CDR3 DNA reads TGTGCCAGCAGTGAAAGGGACAGACTCTATGCTTTCTTT. It is translated as CASSERDRLYAFF.

The chain recombines TRBV20-1 with TRBJ2-7; 7 positions match TRBD2. Germline trimming cut 2 bases from V and 0 bases from J; bases unmatched to any gene: 7. CDR3 length: 15 amino acids. Germline V gives CDR1 DFQATT, CDR2 SNEGSKA (reference sequence). The CDR3: CSARPNGRSSYEQYF. The CDR3 coding sequence is TGCAGTGCTAGACCAAACGGGAGGAGCTCCTACGAGCAGTACTTC.

This clonotype was found a few times. The J gene is TRBJ2-3, the V gene TRBV4-2; D perhaps matches TRBD2 (6 bases). Trimming left V 0 bases short and J 0 bases short, with 13 bases between. The length of the CDR3 is 17 residues. Germline assignment: CDR1 LGHNA and CDR2 YNFKEQ. As DNA, the CDR3 is TGTGCCAGCAGCCAAGATAACTGGAGCGGGAGCACAGATACGCAGTATTTT. Translated: CASSQDNWSGSTDTQYF.

This clonotype was seen a few times. The V and J genes are TRBV5-6 and TRBJ2-7; D call uncertain. The V end lost 0 bases, the J end lost 3 bases, and 13 bases lay between the germline ends. CDR1 and CDR2 from the germline V gene are SGHDT and YYEEEE. The CDR3 has 15 amino acids. The CDR3 DNA sequence: TGTGCCAGCAGCTTGGGTTCGCGGTTCGTCTACGAGCAGTACTTC. Protein sequence: CASSLGSRFVYEQYF. Using reference TRBV5-6 and TRBJ2-7 for the parts outside the CDR3, the full variable domain is DAGVTQSPTHLIKTRGQQVTLRCSPKSGHDTVSWYQQALGQGPQFIFQYYEEEERQRGNFPDRFSGHQFPNYSSELNVNALLLGDSALYLCASSLGSRFVYEQYFGPGTRLTVT.

In its sample, this clonotype was seen a few times. The CDR3 nucleotides read TGCAGCGCGCGGGACGGGGCGGGAGAGACCCAGTACTTC. This translates into CSARDGAGETQYF. This chain connects TRBV29-1 to TRBJ2-5; TRBD2 might be the D (6 bases). Germline loops: CDR1 SQVTM, CDR2 ANQGSEA. The length of the CDR3 is 13 residues. Trimming pared 7 bases from V and 4 bases from J, leaving 16 bases between.